The clone carrying this T cell receptor (beta chain) was recorded at least ten times. These data belong to a study of human T cells and chemical hapten exposure. The CDR3 is made up of 18 amino acids. Between the trimmed V and J ends, which lost 7 bases and 0 bases, there was a span of 24 bases. Germline values: CDR1 SNHLY, CDR2 FYNNEI. The library attached unique molecular identifiers to individual cDNA molecules. TCRdb redid the calling of the RACE reads with MiXCR, one entry per CDR3 protein. The sample records over 75,000 distinct CDR3 sequences, roughly 7.2% being singletons. Sample time point: patch test 1, 2 weeks after DPC sensitization. The treatment denotes: therapeutic diphenylcyclopropenone sensitization with weekly scalp DPC.

The sequence came from a woman aged 25 to 39 with alopecia areata. Some clones in this sample may be carry-over from other donors' samples. The chain employs TRBV2 and TRBJ1-2; weak D call: TRBD1 (5 bases). Source: whole blood, taken in connection with sensitization to the hapten diphenylcyclopropenone (DPC). In DNA, the CDR3 is TGTGCCAGCACTACTTCGGGACTCTTGACCCCCGCTAACTATGGCTACACCTTC. This sequence encodes CASTTSGLLTPANYGYTF.